The 7 T cell receptor beta chains in this list originate from one sample, sequenced in a study of blood T cells in healthy people across ages. The second PCR ran about 6 to 11 cycles with a sample-barcoded 5' primer and J-beta primers. TCRdb re-derived calls from the 5' RACE reads in MiXCR, one entry per CDR3 protein. The table records about a million distinct CDR3 sequences, roughly 51% of them present only once. Sequences were obtained from blood. These receptor sequences come from a woman between 55 and 75 years old in good health.

V is TRBV4-1 and J is TRBJ2-7, with D unclear. Trimming stripped 3 bases from V and 5 bases from J, with 11 bases between. This CDR3 region has 13 residues. CDR1 and CDR2 (germline): MGHRA, YSYEKL. The CDR3 here is CASSQTYRDEQYF. The DNA of the CDR3 is TGCGCCAGCAGCCAGACCTATAGGGACGAGCAGTACTTC.

This clonotype was counted a single time. V usage is TRBV6-5 and J usage is TRBJ2-1; 9 nucleotides line up with TRBD1. The germline CDR1 and CDR2 sequences are MNHEY and SVGAGI. The trim removed 3 bases at V and 6 bases at J, leaving 3 bases unmatched. This CDR3 is built from 14 residues. The CDR3 region has the DNA TGTGCCAGCAGTTATGGGACAGGGTCCAATGAGCAGTTCTTC. This codes for CASSYGTGSNEQFF.

This clonotype has more than one count but fewer than ten. V is TRBV30 and J is TRBJ1-4, with 7 bases lining up with TRBD1. Germline V gene lookup returns CDR1 GTSNPN and CDR2 SVGIG (reference sequence). The CDR3 has 13 residues. V lost 0 bases to trimming and J lost 7 bases; unmatched junction nucleotides: 2. In DNA, the CDR3 is TGTGCCTGGAGTGTACAGGGGATTGAAAAACTGTTTTTT. Amino acid sequence: CAWSVQGIEKLFF.

This clonotype was recorded a few times. V and J are TRBV4-1 and TRBJ2-1; D gene uncertain. This CDR3 contains 13 residues. V lost 0 bases, J lost 10 bases, and 10 bases lay in between. Germline CDR1 reads MGHRA; CDR2 reads YSYEKL. The CDR3: CASSQERRLEQFF. Written as DNA, the CDR3 is TGCGCCAGCAGCCAAGAACGCCGTCTCGAGCAGTTCTTC.

As to this clonotype: Being one base from a much bigger clone, this may be a read error. The V call is TRBV4-1, the J call TRBJ2-5; D not certain. The DNA end is a closer match to TRBJ2-7, so the J assignment may be wrong. This CDR3 has 14 residues. Germline V gene sequence: CDR1 MGHRA, CDR2 YSYEKL. The CDR3 DNA reads TGCGCCAGCAGCCAAGGTCCAGGTCGAAACGAGCAGTACTTC. The encoded protein is CASSQGPGRNEQYF.

The sample holds one count of this clonotype. The CDR3 DNA reads as TGCAGTGCAACGGGACAGGGGAACGAGCAGTTCTTC. Amino acids: CSATGQGNEQFF. The chain links TRBV20-1 to TRBJ2-1, with 10 bases lining up with TRBD1. This CDR3 is built from 12 residues. The V gene's germline CDR1 is DFQATT and CDR2 SNEGSKA (reference sequence). V shed 6 bases and J 10 bases; nucleotides not matched to a gene: 6.

In this sample, this clonotype turned up a few times. This sequence joins TRBV5-5 and TRBJ2-1; D may be TRBD1 (5 bases). CDR3 size: 15 residues. CDR1 and CDR2 (germline): SGHKS, YYEKEE (reference sequence). V was pared by 3 bases and J by 6 bases, with 16 bases between. CDR3: CASSSMIWGSNEQFF. The CDR3 nucleotides read TGTGCCAGCAGCTCCATGATATGGGGCTCCAATGAGCAGTTCTTC.